The table lists the clone carrying this T cell receptor (beta chain) with a few counts. Its antigen is as yet unknown. This entry belongs to a study of identical twins. cDNA molecules carried unique molecular identifiers, and template switching added a universal primer site. One entry per CDR3 protein, called by TCRdb with MiXCR from the 5' RACE reads. This table holds 350,000 to 600,000 distinct CDR3 sequences, 12% to 15% found once. Only healthy Caucasians were enrolled as donors. Findings of the study overall: Twin-shared out-of-frame alpha sequences showed excess low generation probability. Clonotypes of the beta chain that were abundant in cord blood carried fewer insertions (memory repertoires showed none).

The same data also contributed to another study, on yellow fever vaccine responses in identical twins.

This sequence was found in a woman aged 18-29 years in good health. The specimen sequenced was CD4+ T cells sorted from blood.

CDR3 region: CASTPLQGTNSYEQYF. As DNA, the CDR3 is TGCGCCAGCACCCCTTTGCAGGGGACGAACTCCTACGAGCAGTACTTC. The chain combines TRBV5-1 with TRBJ2-7; perhaps TRBD1 as D (6 bases). Germline V gives CDR1 SGHRS, CDR2 YFSETQ. The CDR3 is 16 residues long. The ends were cut back, 6 bases at V and 0 bases at J, with 19 bases in the middle.